This TCR beta chain was captured in a study of T-cell memory formation after mild COVID-19. TCRdb re-derived calls from the 5' RACE reads in MiXCR, one entry per CDR3 protein. The sample carries about 430,000 distinct CDR3 sequences, about a sixth recorded once. Germline assignment: CDR1 SEHNR and CDR2 FQNEAQ (reference sequence). V shed 10 bases and J shed 1 base, with 25 bases lying between them. The length of the CDR3 is 17 residues. This clonotype was seen only a few times. This TCR derives from a man aged 18-30 years who had mild COVID-19 (a few samples of this study predate the infection). Cell type and time point are not known. V and J are TRBV7-9 and TRBJ1-2; D not certain. The sequencing sample was made of PBMCs or a T cell subset sorted from them (not recorded which). The DNA for the CDR3 is TGTGCCATAGCCCCGTTCGGACGGGTTTCACTTAACTATGGCTACACCTTC. Residues: CAIAPFGRVSLNYGYTF.